Shown below are 28 T cell receptor beta chains from a single sample sequenced in a study of blood T cell repertoires in COVID-19. Data came from immunoSEQ multiplex PCR; TCRdb stores just in-frame clones and leaves some out. The table has 250,000 to 350,000 clones, about 80% seen once. Sequenced sample: peripheral blood. The receptor source for this set is a person aged 65-85 years with COVID-19, enrolled during active disease.

The genes are TRBV5-6 and TRBJ1-1; D not resolved. V lost 0 bases and J 7 bases, leaving 16 bases between the germline ends. The CDR3 runs to 15 residues. Germline V gene lookup returns CDR1 SGHDT and CDR2 YYEEEE. The chain's CDR3 is CASSLAFRGQHEAFF. In DNA, the CDR3 is TGTGCCAGCAGCTTGGCATTTAGAGGGCAGCATGAAGCTTTCTTT.

This chain joins TRBV3-1 (or the pseudogene TRBV3-2) and TRBJ2-5; D may be TRBD2 (5 bases). With 0 bases removed from V and 6 bases from J, the gap between germline ends came to 14 bases. This CDR3 is 15 amino acids long. In germline, CDR1 is LGHDT, CDR2 YNNKEL (reference sequence). The CDR3: CASSQDWSGNQTQYF. The CDR3 bases are TGTGCCAGCAGCCAAGACTGGTCCGGGAACCAGACCCAGTACTTC.

The chain links TRBV3-1 (or the pseudogene TRBV3-2) to TRBJ2-1, with 7 bases fitting TRBD2. Germline CDR1 LGHDT, CDR2 YNNKEL (reference sequence). The V and J ends lost 1 base and 9 bases, in that order; junction bases with no gene match: 6. There are 14 residues in the CDR3. The DNA for the CDR3 is TGTGCCAGCAGCCAAGTGGCGGGAGTCGGTGAGCAGTTCTTC. This sequence encodes CASSQVAGVGEQFF.

The chain is built from TRBV4-2 and TRBJ2-2; TRBD2 matches at 13 bases. The junction had 4 bases not matched to a gene; V was cut back by 0 bases and J by 12 bases. The CDR3 covers 15 residues. Germline CDR1 reads LGHNA; CDR2 reads YNFKEQ. The CDR3 DNA sequence: TGTGCCAGCAGCCAAGAGGGGACTAGCGGGATGAAGCTGTTTTTT. This encodes CASSQEGTSGMKLFF.

The chain recombines TRBV6-2 or TRBV6-3 with TRBJ1-3, with D possibly matching TRBD1 (6 bases). This CDR3 comprises 16 residues. Germline CDR1 is MNHEY and CDR2 is SVGEGT. Trimming stripped 2 bases from V and 2 bases from J, with 13 bases between. The CDR3 region is CASSYAGGQTGNTIYF. CDR3 coding DNA: TGTGCCAGCAGTTACGCGGGAGGACAGACTGGAAACACCATATATTTT.

The rearrangement joins TRBV5-1 to TRBJ2-3; the D gene is possibly TRBD2 (6 bases). This CDR3 contains 14 residues. Trimming left V 5 bases short and J 6 bases short, with 16 bases between. CDR1 is SGHRS, CDR2 YFSETQ, per germline. CDR3 amino acids: CASRRRDFGDTQYF. The CDR3 DNA reads TGCGCCAGCAGGCGAAGGGACTTTGGGGATACGCAGTATTTT.

CDR3: CASSPRADSNYGYTF. The CDR3 bases are TGTGCCAGCTCACCAAGGGCGGACTCTAACTATGGCTACACCTTC. This chain connects TRBV18 to TRBJ1-2, with unresolved D. This CDR3 has 15 residues. Germline CDR1 KGHSH, CDR2 LQKENI. V shed 2 bases and J shed 0 bases, with 10 bases lying between them.

The chain is built from TRBV27 and TRBJ2-5, with 10 positions matching TRBD1. Germline assignment: CDR1 MNHEY and CDR2 SMNVEV (reference sequence). This CDR3 has 15 amino acids. The junction had 8 bases not matched to a gene; V was cut back by 5 bases and J by 5 bases. The CDR3 sequence: CASSMSGTGAETQYF. CDR3 sequence (DNA): TGTGCCAGCAGTATGTCCGGGACAGGGGCCGAGACCCAGTACTTC.

The V and J genes are TRBV5-5 and TRBJ2-5; D call uncertain. From germline, CDR1 is SGHKS and CDR2 YYEKEE (reference sequence). This CDR3 is 14 amino acids long. V lost 3 bases and J lost 1, with 10 bases in between. CDR3 DNA sequence: TGTGCCAGCAGCTCGGATGACTTCCAAGAGACCCAGTACTTC. It is translated as CASSSDDFQETQYF.

The chain has TRBV7-2 and TRBJ1-2; D remains unclear. Germline CDR1 and CDR2: SGHTA and FQGNSA. The length of the CDR3 is 12 residues. V dropped 2 bases and J dropped 8 bases, with 9 bases sitting between them. The CDR3 here is CASSLRVLGYTF. Written as DNA, the CDR3 is TGTGCCAGCAGCTTACGGGTCCTCGGCTACACCTTC.

V and J are TRBV4-2 and TRBJ2-3, with TRBD1 matching 9 bases. CDR3 length: 15 residues. With 3 bases clipped from V and 0 bases from J, the junction kept 1 base outside the gene matches. Germline CDR1 is LGHNA and CDR2 is YNFKEQ. CDR3 sequence: CASSQGQGSTDTQYF. The CDR3 nucleotides are TGTGCCAGCAGCCAGGGACAGGGTAGCACAGATACGCAGTATTTT.

The chain couples TRBV5-1 to TRBJ1-1, with D perhaps TRBD1 (5 bases). The ends were cut back, 2 bases at V and 10 bases at J, with 18 bases in the middle. CDR3 length: 14 residues. CDR1 and CDR2 (germline): SGHRS, YFSETQ. The CDR3 spells CASSFVGEGNSAFF. The CDR3 DNA reads TGCGCCAGCAGCTTTGTGGGGGAGGGTAACTCAGCTTTCTTT.

The rearrangement joins TRBV7-9 to TRBJ1-2; D perhaps matches TRBD1 (6 bases). Germline CDR1 SEHNR, CDR2 FQNEAQ (reference sequence). The CDR3 spans 16 residues. The V end lost 5 bases, the J end lost 7 bases, and 23 bases lay between the germline ends. For the CDR3, the DNA is TGTGCCAGCAGCGCTACGTGGACAGTCGGCTTGAGTGGCTACACCTTC. This codes for CASSATWTVGLSGYTF. Filled out from reference TRBV7-9 and TRBJ1-2, the complete variable domain reads DTGVSQNPRHKITKRGQNVTFRCDPISEHNRLYWYRQTLGQGPEFLTYFQNEAQLEKSRLLSDRFSAERPKGSFSTLEIQRTEQGDSAMYLCASSATWTVGLSGYTFGSGTRLTVV.

V and J are TRBV7-2 and TRBJ2-7; perhaps TRBD2 as D (6 bases). The CDR3 loop spans 13 amino acids. Trimming cost V 3 bases and J 7 bases, with 13 bases left between them. Germline values: CDR1 SGHTA, CDR2 FQGNSA. Here the CDR3 DNA reads TGTGCCAGCAGCTTGGACTATACGGGGGAGCAGTACTTC. Encoded protein: CASSLDYTGEQYF. Using reference TRBV7-2 and TRBJ2-7 for the parts outside the CDR3, the full variable domain is GAGVSQSPSNKVTEKGKDVELRCDPISGHTALYWYRQSLGQGLEFLIYFQGNSAPDKSGLPSDRFSAERTGGSVSTLTIQRTQQEDSAVYLCASSLDYTGEQYFGPGTRLTVT.

This chain links TRBV2 with TRBJ2-7, with 8 bases lining up with TRBD2. The germline gives CDR1 SNHLY, CDR2 FYNNEI. V was pared by 5 bases and J by 1 base, with 4 bases of the junction left unmatched. The CDR3 length is 14 residues. This CDR3 reads CASSQLAASYEQYF. DNA of the CDR3: TGTGCCAGCAGTCAACTAGCGGCTTCCTACGAGCAGTACTTC.

This sequence joins TRBV19 and TRBJ2-6, with TRBD1 matching over 8 bases. The CDR3 consists of 18 residues. Per the germline V gene, CDR1 is LNHDA and CDR2 is SQIVND (reference sequence). J was trimmed by 3 bases and V by 5 bases; bases with no gene match: 12. The DNA of the CDR3 is TGTGCCAGTAGTGACCGGGACAGGAGCGGCGGTGGGGCCAACGTCCTGACTTTC. It translates to CASSDRDRSGGGANVLTF.

CDR3 in amino acids: CASSLGQGGRQPQHF. CDR3 nucleotides: TGTGCCAGCAGCCTCGGACAGGGTGGTCGGCAGCCCCAGCATTTT. The chain combines TRBV28 with TRBJ1-5; 8 nucleotides line up with TRBD1. The CDR3 consists of 15 residues. From germline, CDR1 is MDHEN and CDR2 SYDVKM. V shed 6 bases, J shed 7 bases, and the junction held 11 bases outside the gene matches.

This clone was seen ten or more times. The chain uses TRBV5-1 and TRBJ2-7; D is perhaps TRBD2 (6 bases). CDR1 and CDR2 (germline): SGHRS, YFSETQ. V lost 4 bases and J 3 bases, leaving 14 bases between the germline ends. CDR3 size: 14 residues. This CDR3 reads CASSPDTGLYEQYF. The CDR3 nucleotides read TGCGCCAGCAGCCCCGATACGGGACTCTACGAGCAGTACTTC.

V usage is TRBV7-9 and J usage is TRBJ1-1; D possibly corresponds to TRBD1 (5 bases). Trimming stripped 5 bases from V and 6 bases from J, with 16 bases between. The CDR3 is made up of 14 amino acids. Germline lookup yields CDR1 SEHNR and CDR2 FQNEAQ (reference sequence). CDR3 loop: CASSPGWGTAEAFF. The CDR3 DNA reads TGTGCCAGCAGCCCCGGGTGGGGCACCGCTGAAGCTTTCTTT. The full variable domain, completed using reference TRBV7-9 and TRBJ1-1, is DTGVSQNPRHKITKRGQNVTFRCDPISEHNRLYWYRQTLGQGPEFLTYFQNEAQLEKSRLLSDRFSAERPKGSFSTLEIQRTEQGDSAMYLCASSPGWGTAEAFFGQGTRLTVV.

This chain connects TRBV9 to TRBJ2-2, with 8 bases matching TRBD2. CDR1 SGDLS and CDR2 YYNGEE come from the germline V gene. Unmatched junction bases numbered 3, after V lost 0 bases and J lost 2 bases. This CDR3 has 16 amino acids. The chain's CDR3 is CASSVASGLNTGELFF. CDR3 in DNA: TGTGCCAGCAGCGTAGCTAGCGGGCTAAACACCGGGGAGCTGTTTTTT.

The chain is built from TRBV7-9 and TRBJ1-4; the D gene is possibly TRBD1 (5 bases). This CDR3 is 15 amino acids long. Germline CDR1 is SEHNR and CDR2 is FQNEAQ (reference sequence). Trimming stripped 5 bases from V and 0 bases from J, with 10 bases between. The CDR3 DNA reads TGTGCCAGCAGCCCCCGACAGTCAACTAATGAAAAACTGTTTTTT. Translated: CASSPRQSTNEKLFF.

The V gene is TRBV2, the J gene TRBJ1-5; 9 bases are shared with TRBD1. This CDR3 is built from 14 residues. After removal of 4 bases from V and 2 bases from J, the junction contained 0 bases not matched to a gene. Germline CDR1 and CDR2: SNHLY and FYNNEI. The DNA for the CDR3 is TGTGCCAGCAGTGGGACAGGGGGCAATCAGCCCCAGCATTTT. It codes for CASSGTGGNQPQHF.

The chain links TRBV9 to TRBJ2-6, with D perhaps matching TRBD2 (6 bases). Germline-derived CDR1 and CDR2 are SGDLS and YYNGEE. The V end lost 0 bases, the J end lost 1 base, and 14 bases lay between the germline ends. The length of the CDR3 is 18 residues. As DNA, the CDR3 is TGTGCCAGCAGCGTAGATGGAGGGGTCCCGTCTGGGGCCAACGTCCTGACTTTC. Protein: CASSVDGGVPSGANVLTF.

The chain recombines TRBV9 with TRBJ2-1; tentatively, D is TRBD2 (7 bases). This CDR3 has 15 amino acids. With 4 bases removed from V and 8 bases from J, the gap between germline ends came to 19 bases. The germline gives CDR1 SGDLS, CDR2 YYNGEE. CDR3 sequence reads: CASSPLRGGRDEQFF. The CDR3 DNA is TGTGCCAGCAGCCCCCTGAGGGGGGGGCGTGATGAGCAGTTCTTC.

The rearrangement joins TRBV5-1 to TRBJ2-7, with 14 bases fitting TRBD2. The CDR3 is 16 amino acids. In germline, CDR1 is SGHRS, CDR2 YFSETQ. The V segment lost 4 bases and the J segment 6 bases; nucleotides outside the gene matches: 9. The CDR3 sequence is CASSPGLAGGEAEQYF. CDR3 bases: TGCGCCAGCAGCCCCGGACTAGCGGGGGGCGAAGCCGAGCAGTACTTC. Using reference TRBV5-1 and TRBJ2-7 for the parts outside the CDR3, the full variable domain is KAGVTQTPRYLIKTRGQQVTLSCSPISGHRSVSWYQQTPGQGLQFLFEYFSETQRNKGNFPGRFSGRQFSNSRSEMNVSTLELGDSALYLCASSPGLAGGEAEQYFGPGTRLTVT.

In nucleotides, the CDR3 is TGCGCCAGCAGCCAAATAGGGGGGGCGGGTACTGAAGCTTTCTTT. Its protein product is CASSQIGGAGTEAFF. The chain joins TRBV4-1 to TRBJ1-1; D might be TRBD1 (6 bases). CDR1 and CDR2 (germline): MGHRA, YSYEKL. Trimming shortened V by 2 bases and J by 5 bases, and 15 bases separated the two germline ends. There are 15 residues in the CDR3.

The chain has TRBV29-1 and TRBJ2-5; the match to TRBD2 covers 10 bases. V was pared by 4 bases and J by 4 bases, with 9 bases of the junction left unmatched. Per germline, CDR1 SQVTM and CDR2 ANQGSEA. The CDR3 is 15 amino acids. The CDR3 nucleotides are TGCAGCGTTGCGTCGGTAGCGGGAGGTCTAGAGACCCAGTACTTC. Residues: CSVASVAGGLETQYF.

The rearrangement links TRBV7-3 to TRBJ2-1, with D tentatively TRBD2 (6 bases). Germline loops: CDR1 SGHTA, CDR2 FQGTGA. The CDR3 has 19 amino acids. V was pared by 0 bases and J by 1 base, with 19 bases between. This CDR3 reads CASSLTVGDFRASYNEQFF. The CDR3, as DNA: TGTGCCAGCAGCTTAACAGTTGGGGACTTTAGGGCTTCCTACAATGAGCAGTTCTTC.